This TCR beta chain emerged from a study of blood T cell repertoires in COVID-19. CDR3 length: 15 amino acids. Germline V gene data show CDR1 as SGHAT and CDR2 as FQNNGV. The trim removed 4 bases at V and 5 bases at J, leaving 9 bases unmatched. The repertoire was sequenced with immunoSEQ multiplex PCR; TCRdb's copy has only in-frame clones and lacks some. The sample has some 270,000 clones, about 89% seen once. The sequence came from a woman aged 55-75 years who had recovered from COVID-19. Sequenced input: peripheral blood. The chain employs TRBV11-2 and TRBJ1-1; 8 bases fit TRBD1. The DNA of the CDR3 is TGTGCCAGCAGCTCCCGACAGGGGCGGGAGACTGAAGCTTTCTTT. Its translation: CASSSRQGRETEAFF. Full variable domain (missing parts from reference TRBV11-2 and TRBJ1-1): EAGVAQSPRYKIIEKRQSVAFWCNPISGHATLYWYQQILGQGPKLLIQFQNNGVVDDSQLPKDRFSAERLKGVDSTLKIQPAKLEDSAVYLCASSSRQGRETEAFFGQGTRLTVV.